These 24 T cell receptor beta chains originate from one sample sequenced in a study of T cells after somatic rescue of genetic block. Sequenced by immunoSEQ multiplex PCR; TCRdb stores in-frame clones only, minus some. The sample lists around 64,000 clones; around 92% were seen once. Specimen: peripheral blood mononuclear cells (PBMCs). The receptors were sampled from a middle-aged man.

V gene TRBV7-2 combines with J gene TRBJ2-1; 11 positions agree with TRBD2. Germline-derived CDR1 and CDR2 are SGHTA and FQGNSA. This CDR3 has 15 amino acids. V shed 4 bases and J 9 bases; nucleotides not matched to a gene: 8. The CDR3 loop is CASSSIGTSGSEQFF. CDR3 nucleotides: TGTGCCAGCAGCTCAATCGGGACTAGCGGTAGTGAGCAGTTCTTC.

To note about this clone: Other DNA sequences in this sample translate to the same CDR3. This chain links TRBV6-5 with TRBJ2-7; D perhaps matches TRBD2 (6 bases). V was trimmed by 5 bases and J by 1 base, leaving 12 bases between them. This CDR3 contains 14 residues. The germline V gene has CDR1 MNHEY and CDR2 SVGAGI. CDR3: CASSPGTGSYEQYF. The CDR3 coding sequence is TGTGCCAGCAGTCCCGGGACTGGATCCTACGAGCAGTACTTC.

J is TRBJ1-2 and V is TRBV9; D call uncertain. V gave up 4 bases and J gave up 5 bases, with 12 bases separating them. The CDR3 is made up of 13 amino acids. Looked up from germline, CDR1 is SGDLS and CDR2 is YYNGEE. Here the CDR3 reads CASSFSSLYGYTF. The CDR3 bases are TGTGCCAGCAGCTTTAGTTCCCTTTATGGCTACACCTTC.

The chain joins TRBV7-8 to TRBJ1-1; D unclear. The CDR3 spans 14 residues. Germline V gene lookup returns CDR1 SGHVS and CDR2 FQNEAQ. Between the trimmed V and J ends, which lost 7 bases and 5 bases, there was a span of 17 bases. CDR3 sequence (DNA): TGTGCCAGCACCTCCTCCCGGATAAGGACTGAAGCTTTCTTT. Encoded protein: CASTSSRIRTEAFF.

V usage is TRBV5-6 and J usage is TRBJ2-7; D ambiguous. The CDR3 is 12 residues long. Germline loops: CDR1 SGHDT, CDR2 YYEEEE. V lost 0 bases and J 7 bases, leaving 8 bases between the germline ends. The CDR3, as DNA: TGTGCCAGCAGCTTGGGTTTTCGGGAGCAGTACTTC. Translated: CASSLGFREQYF.

There are a few counts of this clone. The rearrangement links TRBV7-8 to TRBJ1-5; tentative D call: TRBD1 (6 bases). Trimming left V 0 bases short and J 4 bases short, with 10 bases between. This CDR3 contains 15 residues. The germline V gene encodes CDR1 SGHVS and CDR2 FQNEAQ. The CDR3, as DNA: TGTGCCAGCAGCTTAGCAGGGGGTGGTAATCAGCCCCAGCATTTT. Protein sequence: CASSLAGGGNQPQHF.

V gene TRBV28 combines with J gene TRBJ2-7, with 10 positions matching TRBD1. The V gene's germline CDR1 is MDHEN and CDR2 SYDVKM. The CDR3 covers 13 residues. V trimming: 8 bases; J trimming: 2 bases; junction bases outside the gene matches: 3. CDR3 loop: CASRDRGTYEQYF. The CDR3, as DNA: TGTGCCAGCCGGGACAGGGGCACCTACGAGCAGTACTTC.

The chain joins TRBV27 to TRBJ2-2; D gene ambiguous. Trimming removed 6 bases at V and 4 bases at J, with 9 bases between. Germline loops: CDR1 MNHEY, CDR2 SMNVEV (reference sequence). The length of the CDR3 is 13 residues. CDR3 loop: CASRASGTGELFF. DNA for the CDR3: TGTGCCAGCAGAGCCAGTGGCACCGGGGAGCTGTTTTTT.

V gene TRBV19 combines with J gene TRBJ2-1; no firm D call. Germline CDR1 and CDR2: LNHDA and SQIVND (reference sequence). The CDR3 is 12 amino acids. The V end was cut by 2 bases, the J end by 5 bases, with 4 bases between. The CDR3 loop is CASSIWNNEQFF. The DNA of the CDR3 is TGTGCCAGTAGTATATGGAACAATGAGCAGTTCTTC. Full variable domain (remainder filled in from reference TRBV19 and TRBJ2-1): DGGITQSPKYLFRKEGQNVTLSCEQNLNHDAMYWYRQDPGQGLRLIYYSQIVNDFQKGDIAEGYSVSREKKESFPLTVTSAQKNPTAFYLCASSIWNNEQFFGPGTRLTVL.

The genes are TRBV7-8 and TRBJ2-7, with 9 bases that match TRBD1. Germline CDR1 and CDR2: SGHVS and FQNEAQ. The CDR3 contains 15 residues. V was pared by 0 bases and J by 7 bases, with 7 bases of the junction left unmatched. CDR3 amino acids: CASSLARDRVEEQYF. CDR3 sequence (DNA): TGTGCCAGCAGCTTAGCGCGGGACAGGGTGGAAGAGCAGTACTTC.

The chain joins TRBV4-1 to TRBJ2-3, with a possible D match to TRBD2 (6 bases). Germline lookup yields CDR1 MGHRA and CDR2 YSYEKL. The CDR3 has 17 amino acids. V was pared by 0 bases and J by 2 bases, with 15 bases between. The CDR3 bases are TGCGCCAGCAGCCAAGATCCCTCGGCGGGGAACACAGATACGCAGTATTTT. It is translated as CASSQDPSAGNTDTQYF.

The chain joins TRBV5-4 to TRBJ2-1, with 8 bases that match TRBD2. This CDR3 comprises 17 residues. J was trimmed by 1 base and V by 4 bases; bases with no gene match: 10. Germline V gives CDR1 SGHNT, CDR2 YYREEE (reference sequence). The DNA of the CDR3 is TGTGCCAGCAGCCCCTCCAGGGCTAGCGGGTCCTACAATGAGCAGTTCTTC. Amino acid sequence: CASSPSRASGSYNEQFF.

Turning to this clone: One end of the junction varies from germline; a read error may be responsible. Other DNA variants within this sample encode the same CDR3. The chain is built from TRBV7-6 and TRBJ2-7; 9 bases agree with TRBD2. The CDR3 totals 16 residues. Germline CDR1 is SGHVS and CDR2 is FNYEAQ. The CDR3 DNA reads TGTGCTAGCAGCTTAGATCCTAGCGGGGCGAAGGGAGAGCAGTACTTC. This gives the protein CASSLDPSGAKGEQYF.

A remark on this clone: The same CDR3 arises from other DNA sequences in this sample as well. V is TRBV7-9 and J is TRBJ1-3; the D gene is possibly TRBD1 (6 bases). Trimming took 2 bases from V and 4 from J, leaving 9 bases between them. The CDR3 runs to 14 residues. CDR1 is SEHNR, CDR2 FQNEAQ, per germline (reference sequence). As DNA, the CDR3 is TGTGCCAGCAGCTTATCAGGGGCGGGAAACACCATATATTTT. It translates to CASSLSGAGNTIYF.

This clone was recorded a few times. The V and J genes are TRBV7-9 and TRBJ1-1, with D possibly matching TRBD1 (6 bases). This CDR3 spans 15 amino acids. V dropped 3 bases and J dropped 0 bases, with 11 bases sitting between them. Germline V gene sequence: CDR1 SEHNR, CDR2 FQNEAQ (reference sequence). CDR3 residues: CASSLEGQLNTEAFF. CDR3 in DNA: TGTGCCAGCAGCTTGGAGGGACAACTGAACACTGAAGCTTTCTTT.

This chain joins TRBV5-1 and TRBJ2-1; D could derive from TRBD1 or TRBD2 (5 bases each). The length of the CDR3 is 15 residues. In germline, CDR1 is SGHRS, CDR2 YFSETQ. The ends were cut back, 4 bases at V and 3 bases at J, with 14 bases in the middle. Here the CDR3 reads CASSDNGADYNEQFF. DNA of the CDR3: TGCGCCAGCAGCGACAACGGGGCCGACTACAATGAGCAGTTCTTC.

This chain connects TRBV18 to TRBJ1-6; D is ambiguous. Looked up from germline, CDR1 is KGHSH and CDR2 is LQKENI. The CDR3 covers 14 residues. V was clipped by 3 bases and J by 0 bases, with 3 bases between them. CDR3 in DNA: TGTGCCAGCTCACCGGTCTCCTATAATTCACCCCTCCACTTT. Encoded protein: CASSPVSYNSPLHF.

V and J are TRBV21-1 and TRBJ2-5; TRBD1, the table's D call, was not compared with the DNA. TRBV21-1 is flagged as a pseudogene. The CDR3 runs 17 residues. CDR3 sequence: CASSKEGRGQGKETQYF. The CDR3 nucleotides are TGTGCCAGCAGCAAAGAAGGAAGGGGACAGGGCAAGGAGACCCAGTACTTC.

V and J are TRBV6-1 and TRBJ2-2; tentatively, D is TRBD1 (8 bases). CDR3 size: 14 residues. The germline V and J ends were trimmed by 10 bases and 7 bases, with 19 bases remaining between them. The germline V gene encodes CDR1 MNHNS and CDR2 SASEGT. The CDR3 protein is CATAGQGANGELFF. CDR3 in DNA: TGTGCCACAGCGGGGCAGGGGGCCAACGGGGAGCTGTTTTTT.

This clone showed up just once. V and J are TRBV19 and TRBJ1-1; D not certain. The V gene lost 7 bases and the J gene lost 5 bases, with 17 bases spanning the gap. CDR1 LNHDA and CDR2 SQIVND come from the germline V gene (reference sequence). CDR3 length equals 14 residues. Written as DNA, the CDR3 is TGTGCCAGTAATTCACGACCCAGGTGGACTGAAGCTTTCTTT. This gives the protein CASNSRPRWTEAFF.

This rearrangement joins TRBV23-1 to TRBJ2-1; 10 bases agree with TRBD2. TRBV23-1 is placed among ORFs of uncertain function. V lost 1 base to trimming and J lost 7 bases; unmatched junction nucleotides: 10. The CDR3 has 17 residues. The CDR3 region is CASSQCYSGRRWNEQFF. The CDR3 coding sequence is TGCGCCAGCAGTCAATGTTATAGCGGGAGGCGTTGGAATGAGCAGTTCTTC.

The V and J genes are TRBV4-3 and TRBJ2-7, with D perhaps TRBD2 (5 bases). V was pared by 5 bases and J by 5 bases, with 13 bases between. Germline CDR1 reads LGHNA; CDR2 reads YSLEER. The CDR3 totals 13 residues. This CDR3 is CASSSVAGDEQYF. As DNA, the CDR3 is TGCGCCAGCAGCTCCGTAGCCGGGGACGAGCAGTACTTC.

In this sample, this clone turned up once. The CDR3 loop is CASSPILVTQQGYTF. For the CDR3, the DNA is TGTGCCAGCAGTCCTATACTCGTCACACAGCAGGGCTACACCTTC. The chain couples TRBV6-5 to TRBJ1-2, with no clear D. The CDR3 covers 15 residues. V lost 5 bases to trimming and J lost 8 bases, with 21 bases between them. Germline V gene data show CDR1 as MNHEY and CDR2 as SVGAGI.

The chain carries TRBV18 and TRBJ2-7; unclear D gene. Germline lookup yields CDR1 KGHSH and CDR2 LQKENI. This CDR3 has 14 amino acids. Trimming stripped 3 bases from V and 1 base from J, with 10 bases between. DNA of the CDR3: TGTGCCAGCTCACCCCCCGGCCGATCCTACGAGCAGTACTTC. Amino acids: CASSPPGRSYEQYF.